The 32 T cell receptor beta chains listed next were all sequenced from one sample in a study of long-term antiretroviral therapy in people with HIV. This was the immunoSEQ v3.0 assay at survey level. TCRdb's copy holds only in-frame clones and misses some; the assay was immunoSEQ multiplex PCR. The data contain approximately 32,000 clones, 82% of them singletons. The source was unsorted PBMCs, collected 0.3 years after starting antiretroviral therapy. Every receptor here comes from a man between 18 and 35 years old with HIV.

V and J are TRBV18 and TRBJ1-5; D unresolved. The length of the CDR3 is 14 residues. V shed 1 base and J shed 0 bases, with 4 bases lying between them. The germline gives CDR1 KGHSH, CDR2 LQKENI. CDR3 sequence (DNA): TGTGCCAGCTCACCACAGGATAGCAATCAGCCCCAGCATTTT. Amino acids: CASSPQDSNQPQHF.

This chain uses TRBV5-6 with TRBJ2-7; weak D call: TRBD2 (5 bases). The CDR3 contains 13 residues. Trimming removed 4 bases from V and 5 bases from J, with 13 bases in between. Germline CDR1 is SGHDT and CDR2 is YYEEEE. The CDR3 protein is CASSPAPGDEQYF. The DNA of the CDR3 is TGTGCCAGCAGCCCCGCCCCCGGGGACGAGCAGTACTTC.

J is TRBJ2-7 and V is TRBV18; 9 bases fit TRBD1. Per germline, CDR1 KGHSH and CDR2 LQKENI. V gave up 1 base and J gave up 3 bases; unmatched junction bases: 1. CDR3 length: 14 residues. The CDR3 is CASSPRQGVYEQYF. CDR3 in DNA: TGTGCCAGCTCACCACGACAGGGGGTCTACGAGCAGTACTTC.

This rearrangement joins TRBV7-9 to TRBJ2-7; tentatively, D is TRBD1 (5 bases). V shed 4 bases and J shed 3 bases, with 10 bases lying between them. This CDR3 spans 13 amino acids. Germline lookup yields CDR1 SEHNR and CDR2 FQNEAQ (reference sequence). The CDR3 protein is CASSSEDSYEQYF. CDR3 coding DNA: TGTGCCAGCAGCTCGGAAGACAGCTACGAGCAGTACTTC.

V and J are TRBV28 and TRBJ2-1; the D is unclear. Germline V gene data show CDR1 as MDHEN and CDR2 as SYDVKM. The CDR3 totals 14 residues. V was cut by 7 bases and J by 6 bases, with 16 bases left in between. The CDR3 loop is CASIGSSWGNEQFF. DNA of the CDR3: TGTGCCAGCATCGGTAGTAGCTGGGGCAATGAGCAGTTCTTC.

This chain links TRBV5-1 with TRBJ1-1; no definite D call. Trimming took off 4 bases at V and 1 base at J, with 11 bases between the two ends. This CDR3 is built from 14 residues. CDR1 SGHRS and CDR2 YFSETQ come from the germline V gene. As DNA, the CDR3 is TGCGCCAGCAGCCGTGGGCAGCAGAACACTGAAGCTTTCTTT. It translates to CASSRGQQNTEAFF.

The V gene is TRBV14, the J gene TRBJ1-2; D may be TRBD1 (5 bases). The length of the CDR3 is 15 residues. V gave up 1 base and J gave up 2 bases, with 11 bases separating them. The germline CDR1 and CDR2 sequences are SGHDN and FVKESK. The CDR3 region has the DNA TGTGCCAGCAGCCAAGTCGGGGGACTCAACTATGGCTACACCTTC. Translating gives CASSQVGGLNYGYTF.

This clone is a singleton in its sample. This chain joins TRBV10-2 and TRBJ2-1, with TRBD1 as a possible D gene (6 bases). This CDR3 has 16 residues. Trimming took off 9 bases at V and 4 bases at J, with 22 bases between the two ends. CDR1 is WSHSY and CDR2 is SAAADI in the germline V gene. CDR3 amino acids: CASVLQGSPPYNEQFF. As DNA, the CDR3 is TGCGCCAGTGTACTACAGGGCTCACCTCCTTACAATGAGCAGTTCTTC.

V is TRBV28 and J is TRBJ1-4; D is possibly TRBD1 (5 bases). CDR3 length: 15 residues. Germline-derived CDR1 and CDR2 are MDHEN and SYDVKM. Trimming pared 5 bases from V and 0 bases from J, leaving 10 bases between. CDR3: CASSAGTATNEKLFF. The CDR3, as DNA: TGTGCCAGCAGTGCCGGGACGGCAACTAATGAAAAACTGTTTTTT.

This sequence joins TRBV19 and TRBJ1-6, with TRBD1 matching over 9 bases. The CDR3 is 16 residues long. Trimming took 3 bases from V and 7 from J; bases not matched to a gene: 7. From germline, CDR1 is LNHDA and CDR2 SQIVND (reference sequence). The CDR3 DNA reads as TGTGCCAGTAGTATCGACAGGGGGTTAGGCAATTCACCCCTCCACTTT. It yields the protein CASSIDRGLGNSPLHF.

This clone has only a few counts. The chain carries TRBV6-1 and TRBJ1-2, with 8 bases that match TRBD1. Germline CDR1 is MNHNS and CDR2 is SASEGT. The CDR3 extends over 13 amino acids. Unmatched junction bases numbered 1, after V lost 1 base and J lost 6 bases. The CDR3 loop reads CASSEVTGDGYTF. Here the CDR3 DNA reads TGTGCCAGCAGTGAAGTGACAGGGGATGGCTACACCTTC.

CDR3 nucleotides: TGTGCCAGCAGCGCCCGGGACCGCAGCTCCTACGAGCAGTACTTC. Protein sequence: CASSARDRSSYEQYF. The V gene is TRBV9, the J gene TRBJ2-7, with D possibly called TRBD1 or TRBD2 (5 bases each). V lost 3 bases and J lost 0, with 13 bases in between. The CDR3 runs to 15 residues. Germline V gene lookup returns CDR1 SGDLS and CDR2 YYNGEE.

The rearrangement uses TRBV7-9 and TRBJ1-2; tentative D call: TRBD1 (5 bases). Germline CDR1 is SEHNR and CDR2 is FQNEAQ (reference sequence). The CDR3 totals 11 residues. Trimming removed 4 bases from V and 8 bases from J, with 8 bases in between. The CDR3 sequence is CASSSRDGYTF. CDR3 nucleotide sequence: TGTGCCAGCAGCTCCAGGGACGGCTACACCTTC.

The chain uses TRBV2 and TRBJ1-5, with D unclear. Germline values: CDR1 SNHLY, CDR2 FYNNEI. The ends were cut back, 3 bases at V and 2 bases at J, with 5 bases in the middle. The CDR3 spans 13 residues. CDR3 sequence: CASSDVGNQPQHF. The CDR3 DNA follows: TGTGCCAGCAGTGATGTAGGCAATCAGCCCCAGCATTTT. Using reference TRBV2 and TRBJ1-5 for the parts outside the CDR3, the full variable domain is EPEVTQTPSHQVTQMGQEVILRCVPISNHLYFYWYRQILGQKVEFLVSFYNNEISEKSEIFDDQFSVERPDGSNFTLKIRSTKLEDSAMYFCASSDVGNQPQHFGDGTRLSIL.

J is TRBJ2-7 and V is TRBV29-1; the D is unclear. The length of the CDR3 is 12 residues. V dropped 6 bases and J dropped 1 base, with 10 bases sitting between them. Per germline, CDR1 SQVTM and CDR2 ANQGSEA. The CDR3 reads CSVQFPSYEQYF. In DNA form, the CDR3 reads TGCAGCGTACAGTTTCCTTCCTACGAGCAGTACTTC.

The genes are TRBV5-1 and TRBJ2-3; D is possibly TRBD2 (7 bases). Deletions cut 7 bases from V and 2 bases from J, with 17 bases between. Germline V lookup: CDR1 SGHRS, CDR2 YFSETQ. CDR3 size: 15 residues. CDR3 loop: CASRIGGGSTDTQYF. The CDR3 DNA sequence: TGCGCCAGCCGAATAGGGGGGGGTTCCACAGATACGCAGTATTTT.

The chain uses TRBV7-6 and TRBJ2-7, with a weak D call TRBD1 (6 bases). This CDR3 is built from 16 residues. The V gene's germline CDR1 is SGHVS and CDR2 FNYEAQ. Trimming took 4 bases from V and 1 from J, leaving 17 bases between them. CDR3 in amino acids: CASSSRPGTLSYEQYF. The CDR3 DNA reads TGTGCCAGCAGCTCGCGACCCGGGACATTATCCTACGAGCAGTACTTC.

The gene calls are TRBV5-5 and TRBJ2-1; TRBD2 agrees at 8 bases. CDR3 length: 15 amino acids. Trimming at V came to 2 bases and at J to 7 bases, leaving 8 bases not matched to a gene. The germline gives CDR1 SGHKS, CDR2 YYEKEE (reference sequence). This CDR3 is CASSFSGGPGNEQFF. Written as DNA, the CDR3 is TGTGCCAGCAGCTTTTCGGGGGGGCCTGGGAATGAGCAGTTCTTC.

The chain recombines TRBV25-1 with TRBJ2-7, with D possibly being TRBD1 or TRBD2 (5 bases each). V lost 5 bases to trimming and J lost 5 bases, with 7 bases between them. The germline CDR1 and CDR2 sequences are MGHDK and SYGVNS. The length of the CDR3 is 11 residues. This chain's CDR3 is CASSLGDEQYF. CDR3 nucleotide sequence: TGTGCCAGCAGTTTGGGGGACGAGCAGTACTTC.

V gene TRBV5-1 combines with J gene TRBJ1-1; D remains ambiguous. The germline V gene encodes CDR1 SGHRS and CDR2 YFSETQ. Trimming left V 2 bases short and J 1 base short, with 6 bases between. The CDR3 has 13 residues. The CDR3 DNA is TGCGCCAGCAGCTTTAACACGAACACTGAAGCTTTCTTT. Its protein product is CASSFNTNTEAFF.

The rearrangement uses TRBV5-8 and TRBJ2-3; D is unresolved. The CDR3 sequence is 15 residues long. Germline lookup yields CDR1 SGHTS and CDR2 YDEGEE. Trimming took 0 bases from V and 0 from J, leaving 8 bases between them. The CDR3 region has the DNA TGTGCCAGCAGCTTGGTGGGGTATAGCACAGATACGCAGTATTTT. Its protein is CASSLVGYSTDTQYF.

The genes are TRBV5-8 and TRBJ2-3; 10 bases align to TRBD2. The CDR3 runs to 16 residues. J was trimmed by 0 bases and V by 5 bases; bases with no gene match: 6. From germline, CDR1 is SGHTS and CDR2 YDEGEE. The CDR3 DNA reads TGTGCCAGCAGTCCCGGACTAGCGGCTAGCACAGATACGCAGTATTTT. Amino acids: CASSPGLAASTDTQYF. The full variable domain, its missing parts supplied by reference TRBV5-8 and TRBJ2-3, is EAGVTQSPTHLIKTRGQQATLRCSPISGHTSVYWYQQALGLGLQFLLWYDEGEERNRGNFPPRFSGRQFPNYSSELNVNALELEDSALYLCASSPGLAASTDTQYFGPGTRLTVL.

The chain is built from TRBV5-1 and TRBJ2-1; D gene unclear. V gave up 2 bases and J gave up 1 base, with 7 bases separating them. Germline V CDR1 and CDR2: SGHRS, YFSETQ. The length of the CDR3 is 14 residues. The CDR3: CASSLQASYNEQFF. DNA of the CDR3: TGCGCCAGCAGCTTACAAGCATCCTACAATGAGCAGTTCTTC.

The chain has TRBV14 and TRBJ2-7; 7 positions agree with TRBD2. The CDR3 spans 20 residues. Trimming at V came to 1 base and at J to 3 bases, leaving 21 bases not matched to a gene. Germline V CDR1 and CDR2: SGHDN, FVKESK. CDR3 amino acids: CASSQGPRGTLAGRNYEQYF. As DNA, the CDR3 is TGTGCCAGCAGCCAAGGGCCACGGGGGACCTTAGCGGGCAGAAACTACGAGCAGTACTTC.

This clone was observed once. The chain carries TRBV27 and TRBJ1-3, with D possibly being TRBD1 (5 bases). The CDR3 spans 13 residues. CDR1 MNHEY and CDR2 SMNVEV come from the germline V gene (reference sequence). The V end lost 5 bases, the J end lost 4 bases, and 9 bases lay between the germline ends. CDR3 nucleotides: TGTGCCAGCAGTCCGGGACGAGGAAACACCATATATTTT. This codes for CASSPGRGNTIYF.

This chain uses TRBV7-9 with TRBJ2-1; D unclear. The CDR3 has 13 amino acids. The germline CDR1 and CDR2 sequences are SEHNR and FQNEAQ (reference sequence). V shed 6 bases and J shed 8 bases, with 14 bases lying between them. CDR3 residues: CASREIERDEQFF. CDR3 sequence (DNA): TGTGCCAGCAGGGAGATAGAGCGCGATGAGCAGTTCTTC.

This chain connects TRBV7-9 to TRBJ2-7; D not certain. The germline V gene encodes CDR1 SEHNR and CDR2 FQNEAQ (reference sequence). V was clipped by 0 bases and J by 2 bases, with 14 bases between them. The CDR3 spans 16 residues. CDR3 nucleotides: TGTGCCAGCAGCTTAGCGCGAGTAGGCTACACCTACGAGCAGTACTTC. Translating gives CASSLARVGYTYEQYF.

This clone has just a few counts. The V call is TRBV4-1, the J call TRBJ2-7; D gene uncertain. This CDR3 has 13 amino acids. V gave up 0 bases and J gave up 7 bases, with 10 bases separating them. Germline CDR1 MGHRA, CDR2 YSYEKL. The CDR3 coding sequence is TGCGCCAGCAGCCAAGATCTGGCTCTGGAGCAGTACTTC. Its protein is CASSQDLALEQYF.

The gene calls are TRBV12-5 and TRBJ2-6, with unresolved D. CDR1 LGHNT and CDR2 FRNRAP come from the germline V gene. V shed 7 bases and J shed 1 base, with 11 bases lying between them. This CDR3 is built from 15 residues. The CDR3 DNA is TGTGCTAGTGCTACTGGGGTATCTGGGGCCAACGTCCTGACTTTC. The encoded protein is CASATGVSGANVLTF.

The rearrangement uses TRBV7-3 and TRBJ2-3; 8 bases agree with TRBD2. Germline lookup yields CDR1 SGHTA and CDR2 FQGTGA. The CDR3 is 15 residues long. Trimming removed 5 bases from V and 1 base from J; junction bases left unmatched: 5. DNA for the CDR3: TGTGCCAGCAGCCCGGATAGCGGGGGCACAGATACGCAGTATTTT. Translating it yields CASSPDSGGTDTQYF.

The genes are TRBV18 and TRBJ2-2; 7 positions agree with TRBD2. V lost 3 bases and J lost 0; bases outside the gene matches: 4. CDR3 size: 16 residues. Germline loops: CDR1 KGHSH, CDR2 LQKENI. The DNA of the CDR3 is TGTGCCAGCTCACCTATCGGGGGGTCGAACACCGGGGAGCTGTTTTTT. The encoded protein is CASSPIGGSNTGELFF.

This chain links TRBV15 with TRBJ2-1, with 11 bases identical to TRBD2. The CDR3 consists of 16 residues. The V gene's germline CDR1 is LNHNV and CDR2 YYDKDF (reference sequence). The junction had 4 bases not matched to a gene; V was cut back by 4 bases and J by 2 bases. The DNA of the CDR3 is TGTGCCACCAGCACCAGGACTAGCGGGCCCTACAATGAGCAGTTCTTC. Protein sequence: CATSTRTSGPYNEQFF.